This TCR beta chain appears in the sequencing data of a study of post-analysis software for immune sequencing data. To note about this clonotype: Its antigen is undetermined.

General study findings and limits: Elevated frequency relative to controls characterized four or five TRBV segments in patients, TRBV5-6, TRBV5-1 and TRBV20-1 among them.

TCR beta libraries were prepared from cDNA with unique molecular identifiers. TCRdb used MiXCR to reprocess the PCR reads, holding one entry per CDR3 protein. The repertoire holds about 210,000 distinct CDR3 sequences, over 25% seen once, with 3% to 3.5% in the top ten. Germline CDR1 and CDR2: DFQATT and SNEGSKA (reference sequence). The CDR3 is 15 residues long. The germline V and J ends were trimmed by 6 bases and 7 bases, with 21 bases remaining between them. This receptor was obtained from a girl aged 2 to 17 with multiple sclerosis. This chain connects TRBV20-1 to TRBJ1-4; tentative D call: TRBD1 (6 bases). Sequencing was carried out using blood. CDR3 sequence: CSAPLGGQNLEKLFF. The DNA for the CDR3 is TGCAGTGCCCCCCTTGGTGGACAGAATCTTGAAAAACTGTTTTTT.